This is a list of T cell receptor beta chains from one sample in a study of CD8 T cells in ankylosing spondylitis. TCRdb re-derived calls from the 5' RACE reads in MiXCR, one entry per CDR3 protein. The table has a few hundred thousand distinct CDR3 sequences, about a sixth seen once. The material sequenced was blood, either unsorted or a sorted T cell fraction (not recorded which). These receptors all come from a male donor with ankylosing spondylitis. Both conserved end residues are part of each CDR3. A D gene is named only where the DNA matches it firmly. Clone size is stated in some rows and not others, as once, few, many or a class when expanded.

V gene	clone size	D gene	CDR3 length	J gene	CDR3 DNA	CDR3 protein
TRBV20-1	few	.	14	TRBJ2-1	TGCAGTGCCTACTCAGCGGAGGGGTACAATGAGCAGTTCTTC	CSAYSAEGYNEQFF
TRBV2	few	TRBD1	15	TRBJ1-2	TGTGCCAGCAGTGGCCCGGGACAGAAGTCCCATGGCTACACCTTC	CASSGPGQKSHGYTF
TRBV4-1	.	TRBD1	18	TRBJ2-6	TGCGCCAGCAGCCAGACGGACAGGGGTAATGTAGGGGCCAACGTCCTGACTTTC	CASSQTDRGNVGANVLTF
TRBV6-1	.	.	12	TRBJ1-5	TGTGCCAGCGACGGTAGCAATCAGCCCCAGCATTTT	CASDGSNQPQHF
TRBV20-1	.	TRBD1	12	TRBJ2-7	TGCAGTGCTCCCGACAGGGGGCTCGAGCAGTACTTC	CSAPDRGLEQYF
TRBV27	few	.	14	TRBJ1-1	TGTGCCAGCAGTTTAGAGGGAAAGGGGACTGAAGCTTTCTTT	CASSLEGKGTEAFF
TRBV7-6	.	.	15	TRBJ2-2	TGTGCCAGCAGCTTAGCGTTTATGAACACCGGGGAGCTGTTTTTT	CASSLAFMNTGELFF
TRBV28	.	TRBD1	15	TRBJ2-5	TGTGCCAGCAGCCGACTCGGGACAGGGGGTGAGACCCAGTACTTC	CASSRLGTGGETQYF
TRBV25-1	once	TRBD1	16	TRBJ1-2	TGTGCCAGCAGTAACCGAGACCGGGACAGGGGAAGTGGCTACACCTTC	CASSNRDRDRGSGYTF
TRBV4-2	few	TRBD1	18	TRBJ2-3	TGTGCCAGCAGCCAAGACGGTGTTGGGACAGGGAAAAGGGGTACGCAGTATTTT	CASSQDGVGTGKRGTQYF
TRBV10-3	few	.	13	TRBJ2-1	TGTGCCATCAGTGAGTCTTCGTACAATGAGCAGTTCTTC	CAISESSYNEQFF
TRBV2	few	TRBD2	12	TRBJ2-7	TGTGCCAGCAGTCCTAAAGCGGGGAGCACTTACTTC	CASSPKAGSTYF
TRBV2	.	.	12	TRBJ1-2	TGTGCCAGCAGTGAACGGTTCTATGGCTACACCTTC	CASSERFYGYTF
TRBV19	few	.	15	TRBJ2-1	TGTGCCAGTAGCCACGGAGCCCAGACCTACAATGAGCAGTTCTTC	CASSHGAQTYNEQFF
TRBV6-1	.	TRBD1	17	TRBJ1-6	TGTGCCAGCAGTAAAACAGGGGGCGGGGGAAAGAATTCACCCCTCCACTTT	CASSKTGGGGKNSPLHF
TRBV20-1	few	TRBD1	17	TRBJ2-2	TGCAGTGCTAGAGAACCTACAGGGGGACTTAACACCGGGGAGCTGTTTTTT	CSAREPTGGLNTGELFF
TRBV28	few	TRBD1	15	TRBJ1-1	TGTGCCAGCGGGTTACCGACAGGGGTGAACACTGAAGCTTTCTTT	CASGLPTGVNTEAFF
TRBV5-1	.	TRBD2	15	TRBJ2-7	TGCGCCAGCAGCTTTGCGGGAGGTCCCTCCTACGAGCAGTACTTC	CASSFAGGPSYEQYF
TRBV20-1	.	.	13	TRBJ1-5	TGCAGTGCTAGTGATGGGGGAGGACAGCCCCAGCATTTT	CSASDGGGQPQHF
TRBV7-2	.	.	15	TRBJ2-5	TGTGCCAGCAGCTTAGCGCCCCGTTCAGGCGAGACCCAGTACTTC	CASSLAPRSGETQYF
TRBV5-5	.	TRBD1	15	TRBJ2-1	TGTGCCAGCAGCCGACAGGGGGAGTCGTACAATGAGCAGTTCTTC	CASSRQGESYNEQFF
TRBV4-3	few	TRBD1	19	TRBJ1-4	TGCGCCAGCAGCCAAGATTTGAATAAGGGGGCGCGGGCTAATGAAAAACTGTTTTTT	CASSQDLNKGARANEKLFF
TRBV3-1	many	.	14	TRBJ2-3	TGTGCCAGCAGCCAAGACGTAGCGACAGATACGCAGTATTTT	CASSQDVATDTQYF
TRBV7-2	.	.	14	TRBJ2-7	TGTGCCAGCAGCTTAAGCGAGCTCCTCTACGAGCAGTACTTC	CASSLSELLYEQYF
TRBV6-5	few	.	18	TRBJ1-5	TGTGCCAGCAGTTACGCGTACCCCTTGGGCCAGAGCAATCAGCCCCAGCATTTT	CASSYAYPLGQSNQPQHF
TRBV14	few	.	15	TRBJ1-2	TGTGCCAGCAGCCCCCCAGGGTCAACTAACTATGGCTACACCTTC	CASSPPGSTNYGYTF
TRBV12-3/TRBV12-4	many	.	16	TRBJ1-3	TGTGCCAGCAGTCCGCCCGTGAAGGGGGTCAGAAACACCATATATTTT	CASSPPVKGVRNTIYF
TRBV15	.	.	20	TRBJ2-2	TGTGCCACCAGCAGGGGAGTCGGCTTTGCGGGGGCTTCGAACACCGGGGAGCTGTTTTTT	CATSRGVGFAGASNTGELFF
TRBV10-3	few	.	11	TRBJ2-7	TGTGCCATCAAACAGGGCTACGAGCAGTACTTC	CAIKQGYEQYF
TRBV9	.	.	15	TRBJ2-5	TGTGCCAGCAGCGTAGGTTCCGGACTGGCAGAGACCCAGTACTTC	CASSVGSGLAETQYF
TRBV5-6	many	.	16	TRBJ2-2	TGTGCCAGCAGCCGCTATGAGACGGCTTACACCGGGGAGCTGTTTTTT	CASSRYETAYTGELFF
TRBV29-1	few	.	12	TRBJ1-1	TGCAGCGTCAATACAGGGAACACTGAAGCTTTCTTT	CSVNTGNTEAFF
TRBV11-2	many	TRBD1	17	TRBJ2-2	TGTGCCAGCAGCCCCGGGGGACAGGGGCTCGACACCGGGGAGCTGTTTTTT	CASSPGGQGLDTGELFF
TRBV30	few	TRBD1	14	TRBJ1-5	TGTGCCTGGAGCCACGACAGGGGCGATCAGCCCCAGCATTTT	CAWSHDRGDQPQHF
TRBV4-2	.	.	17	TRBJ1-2	TGTGCCAGCAGCCAGAAATACCTGGAGGGCAGAAACTATGGCTACACCTTC	CASSQKYLEGRNYGYTF
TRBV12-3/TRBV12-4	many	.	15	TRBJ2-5	TGTGCCAGCAGTTCCCCCCCTGGAGGGATTCAGACCCAGTACTTC	CASSSPPGGIQTQYF
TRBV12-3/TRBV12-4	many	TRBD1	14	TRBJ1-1	TGTGCCAGCAGTCTCCGGGACAGGAACACTGAAGCTTTCTTT	CASSLRDRNTEAFF
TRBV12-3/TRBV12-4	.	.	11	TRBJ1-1	TGTGCCAGCAGCCCTGGCGGGCTAGCTTTCTTT	CASSPGGLAFF
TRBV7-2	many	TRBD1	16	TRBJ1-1	TGTGCCAGCAGCTCCCGACAGGGAACTTTTAACACTGAAGCTTTCTTT	CASSSRQGTFNTEAFF
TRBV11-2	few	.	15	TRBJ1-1	TGTGCCAGCAGCCAAGGGGACAACCGGGACACTGAAGCTTTCTTT	CASSQGDNRDTEAFF
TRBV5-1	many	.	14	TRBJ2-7	TGCGCCAGCAGTAAGGGACTCCAATCCTACGAGCAGTACTTC	CASSKGLQSYEQYF
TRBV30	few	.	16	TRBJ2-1	TGTGCCTGGAGTGGGGGACAAACCCGCTCCTACAATGAGCAGTTCTTC	CAWSGGQTRSYNEQFF
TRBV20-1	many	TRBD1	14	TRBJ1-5	TGCAGTGCTCGAACAGGGGTCAGCAATCAGCCCCAGCATTTT	CSARTGVSNQPQHF
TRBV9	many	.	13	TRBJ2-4	TGTGCCAGCAGTGTCGGACAAGACGACATTCAGTACTTC	CASSVGQDDIQYF
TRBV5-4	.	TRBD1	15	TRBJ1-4	TGTGCCAGCAGGTCCGACAGGGCTGGAGATGAAAAACTGTTTTTT	CASRSDRAGDEKLFF
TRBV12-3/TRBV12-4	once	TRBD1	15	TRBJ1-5	TGTGCCAGCAGTTCGGCGGGACAGGTCAGTCAGCCCCAGCATTTT	CASSSAGQVSQPQHF
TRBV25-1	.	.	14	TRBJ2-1	TGTGCCAGCAGTGTCGAGACAGCATACAATGAGCAGTTCTTC	CASSVETAYNEQFF